Here is one T cell receptor (beta chain) with its context. Random hexamers were used to reverse transcribe the RNA input (about 0.5 to 1 ug). A multiplex approach, immunoSEQ multiplex PCR, amplified TCR beta CDR3 across 54 Vbeta and 13 Jbeta. One entry per CDR3 protein results from TCRdb running MiXCR on the immunoSEQ multiplex PCR reads. The sample holds some 95,000 distinct CDR3 sequences, about 93% seen once. The data were obtained in a study of CD8 T cells in Susac syndrome. Germline V gene data show CDR1 as SGDLS and CDR2 as YYNGEE. Trimming stripped 0 bases from V and 6 bases from J, with 9 bases between. This CDR3 has 13 residues. Healthy donors constituted the controls, which were matched for age and sex.

The chain uses TRBV9 and TRBJ1-1; a weak D match, TRBD1 (5 bases). The specimen sequenced was CD8+ T cells from PBMCs. The TCR sequence derives from a human donor in good health. CDR3 residues: CASSVGRGAEAFF. CDR3 in DNA: TGTGCCAGCAGCGTAGGAAGAGGGGCTGAAGCTTTCTTT.